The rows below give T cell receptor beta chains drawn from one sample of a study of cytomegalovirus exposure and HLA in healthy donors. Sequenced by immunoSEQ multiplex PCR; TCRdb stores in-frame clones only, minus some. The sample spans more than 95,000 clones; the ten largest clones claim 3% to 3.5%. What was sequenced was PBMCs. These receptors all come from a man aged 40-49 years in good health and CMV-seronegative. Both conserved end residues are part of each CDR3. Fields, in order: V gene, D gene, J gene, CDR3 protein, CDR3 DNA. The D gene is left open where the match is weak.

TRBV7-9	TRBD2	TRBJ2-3	CASSFDPGTSGGADTQYF	TGTGCCAGCAGCTTTGACCCCGGGACTAGCGGGGGGGCAGATACGCAGTATTTT
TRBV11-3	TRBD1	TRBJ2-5	CASSLDRAETQYF	TGTGCCAGCAGCTTGGACAGGGCAGAGACCCAGTACTTC
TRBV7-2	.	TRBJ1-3	CASRPTGVSGNTIYF	TGTGCCAGCAGGCCGACAGGCGTCTCTGGAAACACCATATATTTT
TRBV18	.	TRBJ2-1	CASSSRGGRNEQFF	TGTGCCAGCTCATCGCGCGGGGGCCGTAATGAGCAGTTCTTC
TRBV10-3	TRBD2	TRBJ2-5	CAISEPSGGRGTQYF	TGTGCCATCTCGGAGCCTAGCGGGGGCCGGGGGACCCAGTACTTC
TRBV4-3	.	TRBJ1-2	CASSQVRDYGYTF	TGCGCCAGCAGCCAAGTCAGGGACTATGGCTACACCTTC
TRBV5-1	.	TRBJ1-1	CASSTQGTGEAFF	TGCGCCAGCAGCACACAGGGTACAGGTGAAGCTTTCTTT
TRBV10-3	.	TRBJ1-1	CAISGRQNTEAFF	TGTGCCATCAGTGGGCGGCAGAACACTGAAGCTTTCTTT
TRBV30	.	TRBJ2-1	CACQGQVEQFF	TGTGCCTGTCAGGGGCAAGTTGAGCAGTTCTTC
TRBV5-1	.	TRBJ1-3	CASNLTSQIGNTIYF	TGCGCCAGCAACTTGACGTCACAGATTGGAAACACCATATATTTT
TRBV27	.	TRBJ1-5	CASSPTGYNQPQHF	TGTGCCAGCAGTCCAACGGGGTATAATCAGCCCCAGCATTTT
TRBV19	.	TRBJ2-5	CASSLAETQYF	TGTGCCAGTAGTCTAGCGGAGACCCAGTACTTC
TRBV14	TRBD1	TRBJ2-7	CASSPPGQGAYEQYF	TGTGCCAGCAGCCCCCCGGGACAGGGGGCCTACGAGCAGTACTTC
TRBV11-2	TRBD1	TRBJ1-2	CASSGTGFYGYTF	TGTGCCAGCAGCGGGACAGGGTTCTATGGCTACACCTTC
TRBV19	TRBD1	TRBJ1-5	CASTSGQGYQPQHF	TGTGCCAGTACCTCCGGACAGGGGTACCAGCCCCAGCATTTT
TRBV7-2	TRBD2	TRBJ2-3	CASSLSGGFSDTQYF	TGTGCCAGCAGCTTAAGCGGGGGGTTTTCAGATACGCAGTATTTT
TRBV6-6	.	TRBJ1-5	CASSYSGNLGEPQHF	TGTGCCAGCAGTTACTCGGGCAACCTAGGGGAGCCCCAGCATTTT
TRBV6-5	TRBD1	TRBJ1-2	CASSYSTGTYGYTF	TGTGCCAGCAGTTACTCGACAGGGACCTATGGCTACACCTTC
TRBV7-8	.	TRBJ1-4	CASSLGADEKLFF	TGTGCCAGCAGCTTAGGGGCAGACGAAAAACTGTTTTTT
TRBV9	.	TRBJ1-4	CASSVGGREEKLFF	TGTGCCAGCAGCGTAGGCGGGAGGGAGGAAAAACTGTTTTTT
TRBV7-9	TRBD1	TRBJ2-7	CASSAAGTGAREQYF	TGTGCCAGCAGCGCTGCCGGGACAGGGGCGAGGGAGCAGTACTTC
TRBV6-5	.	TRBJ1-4	CASSYRGSNEKLFF	TGTGCCAGCAGTTACAGGGGCAGTAATGAAAAACTGTTTTTT
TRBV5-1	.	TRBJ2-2	CASSFLGQNTGELFF	TGCGCCAGCAGCTTCCTGGGACAGAACACCGGGGAGCTGTTTTTT
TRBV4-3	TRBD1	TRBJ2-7	CASSQEQGQGLQGGDEQYF	TGCGCCAGCAGCCAAGAACAGGGACAGGGACTTCAGGGGGGTGACGAGCAGTACTTC
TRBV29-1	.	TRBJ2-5	CSVAKGHRGETQYF	TGCAGCGTTGCCAAAGGACATCGGGGGGAGACCCAGTACTTC
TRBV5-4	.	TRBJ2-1	CASSSKRGGFAEQFF	TGTGCCAGCAGCTCGAAGAGGGGGGGTTTTGCTGAGCAGTTCTTC
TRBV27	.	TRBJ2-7	CASRQDNSYEQYF	TGTGCCAGCAGGCAGGACAACTCCTACGAGCAGTACTTC
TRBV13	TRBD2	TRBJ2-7	CASSLGRGGAPEQYF	TGTGCCAGCAGCTTAGGCCGCGGGGGGGCCCCGGAGCAGTACTTC
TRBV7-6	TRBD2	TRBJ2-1	CASSLGHMGRVNEQFF	TGTGCCAGCAGCTTAGGTCATATGGGGAGGGTGAATGAGCAGTTCTTC
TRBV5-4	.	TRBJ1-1	CASSLSSNTEAFF	TGTGCCAGCAGCCTAAGCTCCAACACTGAAGCTTTCTTT
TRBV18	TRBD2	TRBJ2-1	CASSSNSGGWYNEQFF	TGTGCCAGCTCATCGAACTCGGGAGGGTGGTACAATGAGCAGTTCTTC
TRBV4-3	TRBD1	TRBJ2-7	CASSQGQGAAYEQYF	TGCGCCAGCAGCCAAGGACAGGGGGCGGCCTACGAGCAGTACTTC
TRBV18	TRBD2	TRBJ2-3	CASSPRGGSVDTQYF	TGTGCCAGCTCACCCCGTGGCGGGAGTGTAGATACGCAGTATTTT
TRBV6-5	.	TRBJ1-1	CASSYSYWSEAFF	TGTGCCAGCAGTTACTCCTATTGGTCTGAAGCTTTCTTT
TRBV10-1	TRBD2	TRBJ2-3	CASSDSGLAEDTQYF	TGCGCCAGCAGCGATTCGGGACTAGCGGAAGATACGCAGTATTTT
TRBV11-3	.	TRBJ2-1	CASSLVGTSSYNEQFF	TGTGCCAGCAGCTTAGTCGGGACATCCTCCTACAATGAGCAGTTCTTC
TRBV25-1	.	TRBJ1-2	CASSETGVYGYTF	TGTGCCAGCAGTGAGACAGGTGTCTATGGCTACACCTTC
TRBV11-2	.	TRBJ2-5	CASSLALQGTQYF	TGTGCCAGCAGCTTAGCCCTCCAGGGGACCCAGTACTTC
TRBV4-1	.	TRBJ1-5	CASSRAEGDQPQHF	TGCGCCAGCAGCCGGGCAGAGGGAGATCAGCCCCAGCATTTT
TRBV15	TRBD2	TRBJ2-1	CATSRVRGGSYNEQFF	TGTGCCACCAGCAGAGTACGGGGGGGCTCCTACAATGAGCAGTTCTTC
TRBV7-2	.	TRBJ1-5	CASRDSISNQPQHF	TGTGCCAGCAGGGACAGCATTAGCAATCAGCCCCAGCATTTT
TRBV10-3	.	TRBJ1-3	CAIGQGNGNTIYF	TGTGCCATCGGGCAGGGGAATGGAAACACCATATATTTT
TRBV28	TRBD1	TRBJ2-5	CASSYTGARGGTQYF	TGTGCCAGCAGTTACACAGGGGCCCGGGGTGGGACCCAGTACTTC
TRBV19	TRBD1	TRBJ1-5	CASSPLGGTGGGQPQHF	TGTGCCAGTAGTCCGCTCGGGGGTACAGGGGGCGGTCAGCCCCAGCATTTT
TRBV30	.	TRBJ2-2	CAWSAIGVTGELFF	TGTGCCTGGAGTGCAATAGGGGTCACCGGGGAGCTGTTTTTT
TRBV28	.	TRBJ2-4	CASSVAKNIQYF	TGTGCCAGCAGCGTAGCCAAAAACATTCAGTACTTC
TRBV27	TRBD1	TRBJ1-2	CASSLSTGFGYTF	TGTGCCAGCAGTTTATCGACAGGGTTCGGCTACACCTTC
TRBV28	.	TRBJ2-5	CASSLSSGGGAQETQYF	TGTGCCAGCAGTTTATCTTCAGGGGGAGGAGCCCAAGAGACCCAGTACTTC
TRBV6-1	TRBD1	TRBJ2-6	CASSEVQGLGANVLTF	TGTGCCAGCAGTGAAGTACAGGGGCTCGGGGCCAACGTCCTGACTTTC
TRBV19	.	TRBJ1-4	CASSPQGNGNEKLFF	TGTGCCAGTAGTCCCCAGGGGAATGGTAATGAAAAACTGTTTTTT
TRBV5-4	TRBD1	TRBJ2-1	CASSPRTGSWDEQFF	TGTGCCAGCAGCCCGCGGACAGGGTCATGGGATGAGCAGTTCTTC
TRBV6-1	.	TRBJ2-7	CASSEVGRSYEQYF	TGTGCCAGCAGTGAAGTGGGCCGCTCCTACGAGCAGTACTTC
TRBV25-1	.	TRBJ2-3	CASAGAFAWTDTQYF	TGTGCCAGCGCTGGGGCCTTTGCGTGGACAGATACGCAGTATTTT
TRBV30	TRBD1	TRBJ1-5	CAWADRGRNQPQHF	TGTGCCTGGGCGGACAGGGGACGAAATCAGCCCCAGCATTTT
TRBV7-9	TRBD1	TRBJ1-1	CASSTGGTETFF	TGTGCCAGCAGCACTGGAGGGACAGAAACTTTCTTT